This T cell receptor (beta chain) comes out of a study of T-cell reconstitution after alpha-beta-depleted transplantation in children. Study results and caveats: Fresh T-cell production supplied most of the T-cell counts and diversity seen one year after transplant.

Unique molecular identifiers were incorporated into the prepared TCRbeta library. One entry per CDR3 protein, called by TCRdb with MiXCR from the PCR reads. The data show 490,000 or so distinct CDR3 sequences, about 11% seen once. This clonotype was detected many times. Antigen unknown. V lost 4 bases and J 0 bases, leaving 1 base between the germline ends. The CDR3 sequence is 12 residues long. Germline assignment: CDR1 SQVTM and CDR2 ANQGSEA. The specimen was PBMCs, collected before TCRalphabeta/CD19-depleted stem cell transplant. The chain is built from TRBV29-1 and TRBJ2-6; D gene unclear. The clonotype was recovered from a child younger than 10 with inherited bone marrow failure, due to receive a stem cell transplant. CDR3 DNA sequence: TGCAGCGTTGGCTCTGGGGCCAACGTCCTGACTTTC. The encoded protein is CSVGSGANVLTF.